This T cell receptor (beta chain) was recorded in a study of identical twins. Germline V gene sequence: CDR1 SGHAT, CDR2 FQNNGV. The CDR3 extends over 16 amino acids. J lost 4 bases, V lost 5 bases, and 12 bases had no gene match. TCRdb reanalysed the 5' RACE reads using MiXCR and keeps one entry per CDR3 protein. The sample holds about 200,000 distinct CDR3 sequences, 15% to 20% seen once. These same records also appear under a second study, on T cells expressing NK-cell markers.

The receptor's source is a woman aged 18-29 years in good health. The V call is TRBV11-2, the J call TRBJ2-3; the match to TRBD2 covers 7 bases. Sequenced input: CD8+ T cells sorted from blood. This chain's CDR3 is CASSPRPGRAPDTQYF. The CDR3 DNA sequence: TGTGCCAGCAGCCCCCGCCCAGGGAGGGCGCCAGATACGCAGTATTTT. The variable domain in full, with the rest retrieved from reference TRBV11-2 and TRBJ2-3, is EAGVAQSPRYKIIEKRQSVAFWCNPISGHATLYWYQQILGQGPKLLIQFQNNGVVDDSQLPKDRFSAERLKGVDSTLKIQPAKLEDSAVYLCASSPRPGRAPDTQYFGPGTRLTVL.